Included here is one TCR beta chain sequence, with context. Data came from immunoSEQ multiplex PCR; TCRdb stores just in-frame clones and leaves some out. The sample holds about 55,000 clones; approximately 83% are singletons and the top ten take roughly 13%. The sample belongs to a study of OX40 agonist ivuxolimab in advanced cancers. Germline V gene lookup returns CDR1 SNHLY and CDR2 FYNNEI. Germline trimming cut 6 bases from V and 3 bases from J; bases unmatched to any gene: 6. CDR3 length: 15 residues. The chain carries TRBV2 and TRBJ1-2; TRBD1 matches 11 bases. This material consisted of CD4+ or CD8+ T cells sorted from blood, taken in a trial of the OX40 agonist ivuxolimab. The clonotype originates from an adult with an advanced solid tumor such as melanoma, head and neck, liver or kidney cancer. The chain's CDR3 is CASSPGQGVYYGYTF. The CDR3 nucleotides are TGTGCCAGCAGCCCGGGACAGGGGGTATACTATGGCTACACCTTC.